The 13 T cell receptor beta chains below come from one sample, sequenced in a study of early T cells in non-severe SARS-CoV-2 infection. TCRdb redid the calling of the 5' RACE reads with MiXCR, one entry per CDR3 protein. Seen here are about 27,000 distinct CDR3 sequences, around 5% observed once, and the top ten hold approximately 0.87%. Sequenced sample: whole blood. All receptors derive from an adult who was a healthcare worker with PCR-confirmed SARS-CoV-2 infection or an uninfected control (not recorded which).

This clonotype was seen at least ten times. V and J are TRBV20-1 and TRBJ1-5; the match to TRBD1 covers 10 bases. The germline gives CDR1 DFQATT, CDR2 SNEGSKA (reference sequence). The trim removed 6 bases at V and 7 bases at J, leaving 3 bases unmatched. The CDR3 has 12 residues. The CDR3 is CSAGQGGQPQHF. CDR3 DNA sequence: TGCAGTGCAGGACAGGGGGGACAGCCCCAGCATTTT.

The chain recombines TRBV24-1 with TRBJ2-7; 8 nucleotides match TRBD1. Unmatched junction bases numbered 6, after V lost 3 bases and J lost 0 bases. Germline V lookup: CDR1 KGHDR, CDR2 SFDVKD. CDR3 length: 16 residues. Written as DNA, the CDR3 is TGTGCCACCAGTGATCCTACCGGGACAGGCTCCTACGAGCAGTACTTC. Protein product: CATSDPTGTGSYEQYF.

This clonotype has only a few counts. The V and J genes are TRBV7-9 and TRBJ1-2, with 7 bases lining up with TRBD1. The CDR3 has 14 amino acids. In germline, CDR1 is SEHNR, CDR2 FQNEAQ (reference sequence). J lost 0 bases, V lost 6 bases, and 4 bases had no gene match. DNA for the CDR3: TGTGCCAGCAGAGGGGACAGTACTAACTATGGCTACACCTTC. Translating gives CASRGDSTNYGYTF.

This clonotype was counted ten times or more. The rearrangement links TRBV29-1 to TRBJ2-7, with D unclear. Per the germline V gene, CDR1 is SQVTM and CDR2 is ANQGSEA. Trimming stripped 7 bases from V and 1 base from J, with 11 bases between. The CDR3 consists of 12 residues. This chain's CDR3 is CSARPSSYEQYF. In DNA, the CDR3 is TGCAGCGCCAGACCCTCTTCCTACGAGCAGTACTTC.

At least ten counts were recorded for this clonotype. This rearrangement joins TRBV29-1 to TRBJ2-1, with 8 bases that match TRBD2. The ends lost 0 bases at V and 4 bases at J; junction bases unmatched: 8. The CDR3 runs to 16 residues. Germline V gene lookup returns CDR1 SQVTM and CDR2 ANQGSEA. Here the CDR3 DNA reads TGCAGCGTTGAAGATCTTGGGGCGGGAGGTTACAATGAGCAGTTCTTC. It yields the protein CSVEDLGAGGYNEQFF.

This clonotype came up many times. The chain joins TRBV7-9 to TRBJ1-2; TRBD1 matches at 12 bases. CDR1 is SEHNR, CDR2 FQNEAQ, per germline (reference sequence). There are 15 residues in the CDR3. The V segment lost 4 bases and the J segment 5 bases; nucleotides outside the gene matches: 5. The CDR3: CASSSGTGGVYGYTF. In DNA, the CDR3 is TGTGCCAGCAGCTCCGGGACAGGGGGCGTTTATGGCTACACCTTC.

The chain has TRBV28 and TRBJ1-1; 7 nucleotides agree with TRBD1. The CDR3 length is 13 residues. After removal of 6 bases from V and 4 bases from J, the junction contained 5 bases not matched to a gene. The germline V gene has CDR1 MDHEN and CDR2 SYDVKM. The CDR3: CASSMGQSTEAFF. The CDR3 DNA sequence: TGTGCCAGCAGCATGGGACAGAGCACTGAAGCTTTCTTT. Filled out from reference TRBV28 and TRBJ1-1, the complete variable domain reads DVKVTQSSRYLVKRTGEKVFLECVQDMDHENMFWYRQDPGLGLRLIYFSYDVKMKEKGDIPEGYSVSREKKERFSLILESASTNQTSMYLCASSMGQSTEAFFGQGTRLTVV.

In this sample, this clonotype turned up many times. The V call is TRBV7-8, the J call TRBJ1-2; the match to TRBD1 covers 7 bases. The length of the CDR3 is 13 residues. CDR1 SGHVS and CDR2 FQNEAQ come from the germline V gene. V shed 6 bases and J 3 bases; nucleotides not matched to a gene: 4. CDR3 in amino acids: CASSPQGDYGYTF. Here the CDR3 DNA reads TGTGCCAGCAGTCCCCAGGGGGACTATGGCTACACCTTC.

This clonotype appeared a few times. This rearrangement joins TRBV7-9 to TRBJ2-3; 8 nucleotides match TRBD2. This CDR3 spans 15 amino acids. Germline values: CDR1 SEHNR, CDR2 FQNEAQ (reference sequence). The trim removed 5 bases at V and 0 bases at J, leaving 4 bases unmatched. Here the CDR3 reads CASSTTSVSTDTQYF. Written as DNA, the CDR3 is TGTGCCAGCAGCACGACTAGCGTTAGCACAGATACGCAGTATTTT.

This clonotype was seen ten or more times. V is TRBV3-1 and J is TRBJ2-1; D is unresolved. Germline V gene sequence: CDR1 LGHDT, CDR2 YNNKEL (reference sequence). The CDR3 length is 16 residues. Between the trimmed V and J ends, which lost 0 bases and 0 bases, there was a span of 9 bases. The CDR3 loop reads CASSQDPASSYNEQFF. CDR3 nucleotides: TGTGCCAGCAGCCAAGATCCTGCTAGCTCCTACAATGAGCAGTTCTTC.

The chain recombines TRBV14 with TRBJ1-1; unclear D gene. Germline CDR1 and CDR2: SGHDN and FVKESK. CDR3 length: 13 amino acids. With 4 bases removed from V and 1 base from J, the gap between germline ends came to 7 bases. The CDR3 loop reads CASSLQPNTEAFF. The CDR3 nucleotides are TGTGCCAGCAGCCTACAGCCGAACACTGAAGCTTTCTTT.

This clonotype showed up many times. This sequence joins TRBV6-6 and TRBJ2-3; TRBD2 agrees at 10 bases. Unmatched junction bases numbered 11, after V lost 6 bases and J lost 5 bases. Germline lookup yields CDR1 MNHNY and CDR2 SVGAGI (reference sequence). CDR3 size: 16 residues. CDR3 in DNA: TGTGCCAGCAGCCAGGGGAGCGGGAGGGCCAAAGATACGCAGTATTTT. It encodes CASSQGSGRAKDTQYF.

This clonotype was observed at least ten times. This chain joins TRBV27 and TRBJ2-1, with D possibly matching TRBD1 (6 bases). The CDR3 runs to 14 residues. From germline, CDR1 is MNHEY and CDR2 SMNVEV (reference sequence). With 1 base removed from V and 8 bases from J, the gap between germline ends came to 12 bases. The CDR3, as DNA: TGTGCCAGCAGTTTATTCAGGGGTAGCGATGAGCAGTTCTTC. Residues: CASSLFRGSDEQFF.